The 4 T cell receptor beta chains presented below share a single source sample, sequenced in a study of blood T cell repertoires in COVID-19. TCRdb keeps only in-frame clones here, not all; method: immunoSEQ multiplex PCR. Of around 300,000 clones listed, approximately 88% are singletons. The sample consisted of PBMCs or T cells enriched from blood (not recorded which). These receptors were taken from a young man who had recovered from COVID-19.

V usage is TRBV28 and J usage is TRBJ2-2, with TRBD2 matching over 10 bases. This CDR3 contains 16 residues. Unmatched junction bases numbered 3, after V lost 3 bases and J lost 2 bases. Per the germline V gene, CDR1 is MDHEN and CDR2 is SYDVKM. The DNA for the CDR3 is TGTGCCAGCAGTTTTCCTAGCGGGGGAAACACCGGGGAGCTGTTTTTT. Translating it yields CASSFPSGGNTGELFF. The full variable domain, completed using reference TRBV28 and TRBJ2-2, is DVKVTQSSRYLVKRTGEKVFLECVQDMDHENMFWYRQDPGLGLRLIYFSYDVKMKEKGDIPEGYSVSREKKERFSLILESASTNQTSMYLCASSFPSGGNTGELFFGEGSRLTVL.

The gene calls are TRBV7-6 and TRBJ2-7, with 9 bases matching TRBD1. CDR3 size: 16 residues. After removal of 5 bases from V and 2 bases from J, the junction contained 10 bases not matched to a gene. Looked up from germline, CDR1 is SGHVS and CDR2 is FNYEAQ. The CDR3 loop reads CASSARPGQGPYEQYF. DNA of the CDR3: TGTGCCAGCAGCGCTCGTCCGGGACAGGGACCCTACGAGCAGTACTTC. Looking up the rest from reference TRBV7-6 and TRBJ2-7 gives the full variable domain: GAGVSQSPRYKVTKRGQDVALRCDPISGHVSLYWYRQALGQGPEFLTYFNYEAQQDKSGLPNDRFSAERPEGSISTLTIQRTEQRDSAMYRCASSARPGQGPYEQYFGPGTRLTVT.

This chain connects TRBV6-4 to TRBJ2-4, with 9 bases that match TRBD1. The germline CDR1 and CDR2 sequences are MRHNA and SNTAGT. V shed 5 bases and J 8 bases; nucleotides not matched to a gene: 4. This CDR3 spans 13 amino acids. The CDR3 DNA sequence: TGTGCCAGCAGTTTTCGGACAGGGGACATTCAGTACTTC. It codes for CASSFRTGDIQYF.

The chain links TRBV18 to TRBJ1-3, with D tentatively TRBD1 (5 bases). CDR1 is KGHSH and CDR2 is LQKENI in the germline V gene. The CDR3 totals 16 residues. V lost 2 bases, J lost 1 base, and 12 bases lay in between. The CDR3 nucleotides are TGTGCCAGCTCACCAACAGACAGCCAATCTGGAAACACCATATATTTT. This codes for CASSPTDSQSGNTIYF.